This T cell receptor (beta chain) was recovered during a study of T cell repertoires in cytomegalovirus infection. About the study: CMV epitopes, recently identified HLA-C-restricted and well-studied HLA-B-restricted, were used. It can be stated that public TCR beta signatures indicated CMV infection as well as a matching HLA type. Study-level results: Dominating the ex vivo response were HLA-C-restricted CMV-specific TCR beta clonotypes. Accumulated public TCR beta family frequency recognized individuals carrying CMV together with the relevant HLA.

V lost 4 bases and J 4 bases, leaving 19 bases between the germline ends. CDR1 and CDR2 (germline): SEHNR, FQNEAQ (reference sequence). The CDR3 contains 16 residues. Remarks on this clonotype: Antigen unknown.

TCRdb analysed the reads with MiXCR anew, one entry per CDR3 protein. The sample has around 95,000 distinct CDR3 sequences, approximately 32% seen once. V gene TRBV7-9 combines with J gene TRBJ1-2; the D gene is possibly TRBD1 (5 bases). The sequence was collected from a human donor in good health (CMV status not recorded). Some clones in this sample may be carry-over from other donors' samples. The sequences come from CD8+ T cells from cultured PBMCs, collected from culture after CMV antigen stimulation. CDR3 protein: CASSSLGGERSYGYTF. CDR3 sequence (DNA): TGTGCCAGCAGCTCACTTGGGGGGGAGAGGAGCTATGGCTACACCTTC.